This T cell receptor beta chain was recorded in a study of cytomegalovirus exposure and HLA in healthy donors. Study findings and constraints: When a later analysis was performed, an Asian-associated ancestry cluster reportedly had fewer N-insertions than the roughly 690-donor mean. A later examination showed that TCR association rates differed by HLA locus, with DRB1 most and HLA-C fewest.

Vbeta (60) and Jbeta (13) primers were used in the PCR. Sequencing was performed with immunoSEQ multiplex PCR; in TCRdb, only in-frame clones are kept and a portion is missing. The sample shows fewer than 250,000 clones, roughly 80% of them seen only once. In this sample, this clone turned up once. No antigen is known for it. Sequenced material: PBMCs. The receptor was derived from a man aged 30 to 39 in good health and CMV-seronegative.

For the CDR3, the DNA is TGCGCCAGCAGCTTGGTAGCGGGACTAACAGATACGCAGTATTTT. This encodes CASSLVAGLTDTQYF. This chain links TRBV5-1 with TRBJ2-3; the match to TRBD2 covers 8 bases. Germline loops: CDR1 SGHRS, CDR2 YFSETQ. CDR3 length: 15 amino acids. V gave up 0 bases and J gave up 3 bases; unmatched junction bases: 3.